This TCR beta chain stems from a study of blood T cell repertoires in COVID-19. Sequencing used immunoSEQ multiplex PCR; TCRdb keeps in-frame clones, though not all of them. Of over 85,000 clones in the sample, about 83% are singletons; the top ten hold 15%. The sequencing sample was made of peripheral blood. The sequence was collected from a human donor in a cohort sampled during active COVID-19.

The CDR3 sequence: CSATRGDGYTF. CDR3 coding DNA: TGCAGTGCTACAAGAGGAGATGGCTACACCTTC. The chain joins TRBV20-1 to TRBJ1-2; D is unresolved. CDR1 and CDR2 (germline): DFQATT, SNEGSKA (reference sequence). The CDR3 extends over 11 amino acids. V was pared by 4 bases and J by 6 bases, with 9 bases between.